The 10 T cell receptor beta chains in this list originate from one sample, sequenced in a study of cytomegalovirus exposure and HLA in healthy donors. PCR involved 60 Vbeta and 13 Jbeta primers. Only in-frame clones appear in the TCRdb table, and some are missing; sequencing was by immunoSEQ multiplex PCR. Of 100,000 to 150,000 clones detected, 74% appear once; the ten largest clones hold around 4%. Sequenced: PBMCs. The receptors shown here come from a woman in her fifties or sixties in good health and CMV-seropositive.

This clone is a singleton in its sample. The rearrangement links TRBV5-5 to TRBJ1-2; 7 bases align to TRBD1. CDR1 and CDR2 (germline): SGHKS, YYEKEE (reference sequence). This CDR3 has 13 amino acids. With V trimmed by 4 bases and J by 3 bases, 3 bases remained unmatched. The CDR3 loop reads CASSRTGDYGYTF. The CDR3 region has the DNA TGTGCCAGCAGCCGGACAGGAGACTATGGCTACACCTTC.

The rearrangement uses TRBV27 and TRBJ2-5; TRBD1 aligns across 8 bases. Judging by the DNA end, TRBJ2-7 fits better; the J call may be wrong. The CDR3 contains 15 residues. Germline CDR1 reads MNHEY; CDR2 reads SMNVEV (reference sequence). The CDR3 here is CASKYTGTGPYEQYF. The CDR3 region has the DNA TGTGCCAGCAAGTACACCGGGACAGGCCCCTACGAGCAGTACTTC.

The rearrangement links TRBV19 to TRBJ2-1; tentative D call: TRBD2 (5 bases). Germline V lookup: CDR1 LNHDA, CDR2 SQIVND (reference sequence). V lost 3 bases, J lost 0 bases, and 9 bases lay in between. The CDR3 consists of 15 residues. The CDR3 nucleotides are TGTGCCAGTAGTATCCCTAGCCGCTCCTACAATGAGCAGTTCTTC. Translation gives CASSIPSRSYNEQFF.

This clone was picked up one time. The V call is TRBV14, the J call TRBJ2-7; TRBD1 is a possible D gene (6 bases). CDR1 is SGHDN and CDR2 is FVKESK in the germline V gene. V lost 3 bases to trimming and J lost 2 bases, with 8 bases between them. This CDR3 is built from 13 residues. CDR3 residues: CASSQGAAYEQYF. The CDR3 DNA sequence: TGTGCCAGCAGCCAGGGGGCTGCCTACGAGCAGTACTTC.

Comments on this clone: One end of the junction does not line up with germline, which may come from a read error. The rearrangement links TRBV29-1 to TRBJ1-1; 10 bases map to TRBD1. The CDR3 contains 13 residues. Germline V gene data show CDR1 as SQVTM and CDR2 as ANQGSEA. In nucleotides, the CDR3 is TGCAGCGTCCGCCAAAGACAGGGGGCGTTATCCCTGTTT. Encoded protein: CSVRQRQGALSLF.

V and J are TRBV7-2 and TRBJ2-3; TRBD2 agrees at 7 bases. The CDR3 sequence is 14 residues long. V lost 6 bases and J lost 8; bases outside the gene matches: 11. CDR1 and CDR2 (germline): SGHTA, FQGNSA. CDR3 in amino acids: CASRFAGRSGTQYF. As DNA, the CDR3 is TGTGCCAGCAGGTTCGCCGGGAGGAGTGGTACGCAGTATTTT.

The rearrangement links TRBV5-4 to TRBJ1-1; TRBD1 aligns across 8 bases. The CDR3 is 15 amino acids. Trimming took 4 bases from V and 2 from J; bases not matched to a gene: 7. Germline V gene lookup returns CDR1 SGHNT and CDR2 YYREEE (reference sequence). The CDR3 DNA follows: TGTGCCAGCAGCGTACAGGGGGGGGTTAACACTGAAGCTTTCTTT. Protein: CASSVQGGVNTEAFF.

The rearrangement links TRBV5-4 to TRBJ2-7; 10 nucleotides match TRBD1. The CDR3 spans 14 residues. The germline V gene encodes CDR1 SGHNT and CDR2 YYREEE (reference sequence). V was pared by 6 bases and J by 6 bases, with 9 bases of the junction left unmatched. In nucleotides, the CDR3 is TGTGCCAGCACAACCGGGACAGGGGCTTCCGAGCAGTACTTC. Its protein product is CASTTGTGASEQYF.

The chain carries TRBV5-1 and TRBJ1-4; D is ambiguous. Trimming removed 0 bases from V and 8 bases from J, with 11 bases in between. The CDR3 loop spans 14 amino acids. From germline, CDR1 is SGHRS and CDR2 YFSETQ. CDR3 bases: TGCGCCAGCAGCTTGGAGCCCGAACGCGAAAAACTGTTTTTT. It encodes CASSLEPEREKLFF.

With respect to this clone: Compared with germline, one end of the junction differs, possibly owing to a read error. The rearrangement links TRBV5-3 to TRBJ2-2, with D perhaps TRBD2 (5 bases). TRBV5-3 is classed as an ORF, of uncertain function. The CDR3 is 13 amino acids. CDR3 nucleotides: TGTGCCAGAAGCTCCCAACTAGTCCGGGGAGCTGTTTTT. Residues: CARSSQLVRGAVF.